The T cell receptor (beta chain) under discussion was sequenced for a study of beta chain features in type 1 diabetes. Findings and limits, study-wide: All four CD4+ subsets of Type 1 diabetes patients contained TCRB CDR3s that were moderately but significantly shorter.

This CDR3 is 15 amino acids long. V gave up 1 base and J gave up 4 bases; unmatched junction bases: 0. Germline V gives CDR1 LGHNA, CDR2 YNFKEQ. Sequencing targeted expressed TCRB transcripts, as all isolated RNA had been reverse transcribed. Naive, central memory and regulatory T cell samples averaged approximately 3.9 million immunoSEQ reads each. Libraries were prepared by immunoSEQ multiplex PCR; TCRdb keeps only in-frame clonotypes and omits some of them. Of 600,000 to 750,000 clones listed, around 12% are singletons. This clone was seen more than once but under ten times. No antigen is known for it. Other DNA sequences of this sample code for an identical CDR3.

Sequencing was done on a sample of naive CD4+ T cells from blood. The chain recombines TRBV4-2 with TRBJ2-1; TRBD2 aligns across 11 bases. This TCR was recovered from a man aged 25-45 years with type 1 diabetes. The CDR3 sequence: CASSQGTSGYNEQFF. DNA of the CDR3: TGTGCCAGCAGCCAAGGGACTAGCGGGTACAATGAGCAGTTCTTC.